Listed below are T cell receptor beta chains from one sample, sequenced in a study of blood T cells in healthy people across ages. TCRdb recomputed calls from the 5' RACE reads with MiXCR, one row per CDR3 protein. The data show about 670,000 distinct CDR3 sequences, around 38% seen once. Sequenced material: blood. The source of these receptors is a man at least 80 years old in good health. The CDR3 runs from the conserved cysteine through the conserved F or W. A D gene is named only where the DNA matches it firmly. Not every row has a clone size; where given, it reads once, few, many or a size class.

cdr3_aa: CSASDRLGETQYF
cdr3_nt: TGCAGTGCTAGTGACAGACTTGGGGAGACCCAGTACTTC
v_call: TRBV20-1
j_call: TRBJ2-5
clone_size: few
d_call: -

cdr3_aa: CASNLRPGGPADTQYF
cdr3_nt: TGTGCCAGCAACCTAAGGCCGGGAGGCCCGGCAGATACGCAGTATTTT
v_call: TRBV6-2/TRBV6-3
j_call: TRBJ2-3
clone_size: -
d_call: TRBD2

cdr3_aa: CAISSGQGAGTDTQYF
cdr3_nt: TGTGCCATCAGCTCGGGACAGGGGGCGGGCACAGATACGCAGTATTTT
v_call: TRBV10-3
j_call: TRBJ2-3
clone_size: few
d_call: TRBD1

cdr3_aa: CSVVGDFTDTQYF
cdr3_nt: TGCAGCGTTGTTGGGGACTTCACAGATACGCAGTATTTT
v_call: TRBV29-1
j_call: TRBJ2-3
clone_size: many
d_call: -

cdr3_aa: CASTRWTDQETQYF
cdr3_nt: TGTGCCAGCACCCGTTGGACAGACCAAGAGACCCAGTACTTC
v_call: TRBV6-2/TRBV6-3
j_call: TRBJ2-5
clone_size: few
d_call: -

cdr3_aa: CASSFLGQHGYTF
cdr3_nt: TGTGCCAGCAGTTTCCTTGGGCAGCATGGCTACACCTTC
v_call: TRBV27
j_call: TRBJ1-2
clone_size: -
d_call: -

cdr3_aa: CSVEGSSEGYNEQFF
cdr3_nt: TGCAGCGTTGAAGGGAGCTCGGAGGGTTACAATGAGCAGTTCTTC
v_call: TRBV29-1
j_call: TRBJ2-1
clone_size: -
d_call: -

cdr3_aa: CASSQDLGISYGQYF
cdr3_nt: TGTGCCAGCAGCCAAGATCTAGGCATCTCCTACGGGCAGTACTTC
v_call: TRBV4-2
j_call: TRBJ2-5
clone_size: once
d_call: -

cdr3_aa: CASSLVTVSSYEQYF
cdr3_nt: TGCGCCAGCAGCTTGGTGACGGTGAGCTCCTACGAGCAGTACTTC
v_call: TRBV5-1
j_call: TRBJ2-7
clone_size: many
d_call: -

cdr3_aa: CASSPYLTDEQFF
cdr3_nt: TGTGCCAGCAGCCCATACCTGACGGATGAGCAGTTCTTC
v_call: TRBV7-3
j_call: TRBJ2-1
clone_size: many
d_call: -

cdr3_aa: CASSLARLQENTEAFF
cdr3_nt: TGTGCCAGCAGCTTAGCCAGATTACAAGAGAACACTGAAGCTTTCTTT
v_call: TRBV7-9
j_call: TRBJ1-1
clone_size: few
d_call: -

cdr3_aa: CAIKSGQGSDNSPLHF
cdr3_nt: TGTGCCATCAAGTCCGGACAGGGTTCGGATAATTCACCCCTCCACTTT
v_call: TRBV10-3
j_call: TRBJ1-6
clone_size: few
d_call: TRBD1

cdr3_aa: CASSLDRTYGYTF
cdr3_nt: TGTGCCAGCAGCTTGGACAGGACCTATGGCTACACCTTC
v_call: TRBV7-2
j_call: TRBJ1-2
clone_size: few
d_call: TRBD1

cdr3_aa: CASSLAPAVLTDTQYF
cdr3_nt: TGTGCCAGCAGTTTAGCGCCGGCAGTTCTCACAGATACGCAGTATTTT
v_call: TRBV12-3/TRBV12-4
j_call: TRBJ2-3
clone_size: many
d_call: -

cdr3_aa: CTSSVGAQGSSYNEQFF
cdr3_nt: TGTACCAGCAGCGTAGGGGCCCAGGGGAGCTCCTACAATGAGCAGTTCTTC
v_call: TRBV9
j_call: TRBJ2-1
clone_size: -
d_call: -

cdr3_aa: CSASTSGNTDTQYF
cdr3_nt: TGCAGTGCTAGCACTAGCGGGAACACAGATACGCAGTATTTT
v_call: TRBV20-1
j_call: TRBJ2-3
clone_size: few
d_call: TRBD2

cdr3_aa: CSASLRLASLEQYF
cdr3_nt: TGCAGTGCTAGCTTGCGACTAGCTTCCTTGGAGCAGTACTTC
v_call: TRBV20-1
j_call: TRBJ2-5
clone_size: few
d_call: TRBD2

cdr3_aa: CASSGIGNPRTGELFF
cdr3_nt: TGTGCCAGCAGCGGGATCGGGAATCCGAGAACCGGGGAGCTGTTTTTT
v_call: TRBV11-2
j_call: TRBJ2-2
clone_size: few
d_call: -

cdr3_aa: CASSLWRDSQYNEQFF
cdr3_nt: TGTGCCAGCAGTTTATGGCGAGATTCTCAGTACAATGAGCAGTTCTTC
v_call: TRBV12-3/TRBV12-4
j_call: TRBJ2-1
clone_size: -
d_call: -

cdr3_aa: CASSDNRGLKSTDTQYF
cdr3_nt: TGTGCCAGCAGTGATAACAGGGGGCTTAAGAGCACAGATACGCAGTATTTT
v_call: TRBV6-1
j_call: TRBJ2-3
clone_size: -
d_call: TRBD1

cdr3_aa: CASSYEEAGANVLTF
cdr3_nt: TGTGCCAGCAGTTACGAGGAGGCTGGGGCCAACGTCCTGACTTTC
v_call: TRBV6-2/TRBV6-3
j_call: TRBJ2-6
clone_size: -
d_call: -

cdr3_aa: CASSGIQGVGNEQFF
cdr3_nt: TGTGCCAGCAGTGGAATCCAGGGTGTCGGCAATGAGCAGTTCTTC
v_call: TRBV6-1
j_call: TRBJ2-1
clone_size: few
d_call: -

cdr3_aa: CASSLTPVTRSNQPQHF
cdr3_nt: TGTGCCAGCAGCTTAACTCCAGTGACCAGGAGCAATCAGCCCCAGCATTTT
v_call: TRBV13
j_call: TRBJ1-5
clone_size: once
d_call: -

cdr3_aa: CASSVEAGAVLEQYF
cdr3_nt: TGTGCCAGCAGTGTGGAAGCGGGAGCGGTTCTCGAGCAGTACTTC
v_call: TRBV2
j_call: TRBJ2-7
clone_size: -
d_call: TRBD2

cdr3_aa: CASSYGGLAGGRTQETQYF
cdr3_nt: TGTGCCAGCAGCTATGGGGGACTAGCGGGGGGTAGGACCCAAGAGACCCAGTACTTC
v_call: TRBV7-2
j_call: TRBJ2-5
clone_size: few
d_call: TRBD2

cdr3_aa: CATSTRWRRGENIQYF
cdr3_nt: TGTGCCACCAGCACGCGATGGCGGAGGGGGGAAAACATTCAGTACTTC
v_call: TRBV15
j_call: TRBJ2-4
clone_size: -
d_call: -

cdr3_aa: CASSGSAGEDNEQFF
cdr3_nt: TGTGCCAGCAGTGGCTCGGCGGGGGAAGACAATGAGCAGTTCTTC
v_call: TRBV13
j_call: TRBJ2-1
clone_size: -
d_call: TRBD2

cdr3_aa: CASSVGSNSYEQYF
cdr3_nt: TGTGCCAGCAGCGTGGGGAGTAACAGCTACGAGCAGTACTTC
v_call: TRBV7-8
j_call: TRBJ2-7
clone_size: -
d_call: -

cdr3_aa: CASSETRQGAYEQYF
cdr3_nt: TGTGCCAGCAGTGAGACCCGACAGGGTGCCTACGAGCAGTACTTC
v_call: TRBV6-2/TRBV6-3
j_call: TRBJ2-7
clone_size: -
d_call: TRBD1

cdr3_aa: CSAIVRGLAGPQGANVLTF
cdr3_nt: TGCAGTGCTATTGTCAGAGGACTAGCGGGTCCTCAAGGGGCCAACGTCCTGACTTTC
v_call: TRBV20-1
j_call: TRBJ2-6
clone_size: -
d_call: TRBD2

cdr3_aa: CASGDGGSSNEQFF
cdr3_nt: TGTGCCAGCGGCGATGGCGGGAGTTCCAATGAGCAGTTCTTC
v_call: TRBV2
j_call: TRBJ2-1
clone_size: -
d_call: TRBD2

cdr3_aa: CAIRGAGGTDTQYF
cdr3_nt: TGTGCCATCAGGGGAGCGGGCGGCACAGATACGCAGTATTTT
v_call: TRBV10-3
j_call: TRBJ2-3
clone_size: few
d_call: -